The 3 T cell receptor beta chains in this list originate from one sample, sequenced in a study of cytomegalovirus exposure and HLA in healthy donors. The PCR contained 60 Vbeta and 13 Jbeta primers. Method: immunoSEQ multiplex PCR; TCRdb's copy keeps in-frame clones and lacks some. The table has 150,000 to 200,000 clones, approximately 81% seen once. Input material: PBMCs. Every receptor here comes from a man aged 50-60 years in good health and CMV-seronegative.

This clone was recorded only once. The CDR3 spells CASSPQDRGPYSSGNTIYF. CDR3 sequence (DNA): TGTGCCAGCTCACCACAAGACAGGGGACCATACTCCTCTGGAAACACCATATATTTT. The V gene is TRBV18, the J gene TRBJ1-3; TRBD1 aligns across 8 bases. This CDR3 is 19 amino acids long. CDR1 and CDR2 (germline): KGHSH, LQKENI. Trimming cost V 1 base and J 0 bases; bases outside gene matches: 11.

V gene TRBV7-8 combines with J gene TRBJ1-5, with unresolved D. The CDR3 totals 15 residues. Per the germline V gene, CDR1 is SGHVS and CDR2 is FQNEAQ. V was trimmed by 3 bases and J by 0 bases, leaving 9 bases between them. The CDR3 is CASSFGGNSNQPQHF. DNA of the CDR3: TGTGCCAGCAGCTTTGGAGGGAATAGCAATCAGCCCCAGCATTTT.

Comment on this clone: An end of the junction differs from the germline gene, which may be a read error. CDR3 region: CASSLSGGRQGTQYF. DNA for the CDR3: TGTGCCAGCAGCCTGAGCGGGGGACGACAAGGGACCCAGTACTTC. The chain couples TRBV7-2 to TRBJ2-5, with 8 bases matching TRBD2. The CDR3 has 15 residues. Germline loops: CDR1 SGHTA, CDR2 FQGNSA.